This is a list of T cell receptor beta chains from one sample in a study of T-cell memory formation after mild COVID-19. Each CDR3 protein is one row after TCRdb ran MiXCR on the 5' RACE reads. The sample holds 400,000 or so distinct CDR3 sequences, around 20% seen once. Sample: PBMCs or a T cell subset sorted from them (not recorded which). These receptors originate from an adult woman who had mild COVID-19 (a few samples of this study predate the infection). Cell type and time point are not known. Both conserved end residues are part of each CDR3. The order of the fields is D gene, V gene, J gene, clone size, CDR3 DNA, CDR3 protein. A D gene is named only where the DNA matches it firmly. Rows may omit the clone size; those that give it use once, few, many or a size class.

>.|TRBV29-1|TRBJ1-2|few
TGCAGCTCTAGGGGTGCGATAGGCTACACCTTC
CSSRGAIGYTF
>TRBD1|TRBV12-3/TRBV12-4|TRBJ2-7|.
TGTGCCAGCAGTTTAGTAAGGGACAGAAAGTACTTC
CASSLVRDRKYF
>.|TRBV5-1|TRBJ1-1|.
TGCGCCAGCAGCCTTAAGGTCGCGGCGAACACTGAAGCTTTCTTT
CASSLKVAANTEAFF
>TRBD1|TRBV12-3/TRBV12-4|TRBJ1-1|.
TGTGCCAGCAGCCCCTCCGACAGGGTAGGGGGGGTGGTGAACACTGAAGCTTTCTTT
CASSPSDRVGGVVNTEAFF
>TRBD1|TRBV9|TRBJ1-1|few
TGTGCCAGCAGCCCCAGGGGGAGGGACAGGGTGAACACTGAAGCTTTCTTT
CASSPRGRDRVNTEAFF
>TRBD1|TRBV5-1|TRBJ2-7|few
TGCGCCAGCCGCCCCCAAGGGACAGGGGGTCTACAGCGGGGGTACCACGAGCAGTACTTC
CASRPQGTGGLQRGYHEQYF
>.|TRBV12-5|TRBJ2-3|.
TGTGCTAGTGGTAGGACAGTTAGCACAGATACGCAGTATTTT
CASGRTVSTDTQYF
>TRBD2|TRBV5-1|TRBJ2-2|few
TGCGCCAGCAGCTGGACTAGCGGGAGTCCGGGCCCCGGGGAGCTGTTTTTT
CASSWTSGSPGPGELFF
>.|TRBV4-1|TRBJ1-2|.
TGCGCCAGCAGCCAGGCAGACGGAAGACAGGCCCACTATGGCTACACCTTC
CASSQADGRQAHYGYTF
>.|TRBV6-2/TRBV6-3|TRBJ1-1|.
TGTGCCAGCAGTTACGATGGGACCTCGAAGTACGAAGCTTTCTTT
CASSYDGTSKYEAFF
>.|TRBV6-2/TRBV6-3|TRBJ1-1|.
TGTGCCAGTTCCGACGGCACTGAAGCTTTCTTT
CASSDGTEAFF
>TRBD1|TRBV7-9|TRBJ2-4|few
TGTGCCAGCAGTCCGGCGGGACAGGGGTTGACGAGCAAAAACATTCAGTACTTC
CASSPAGQGLTSKNIQYF
>TRBD1|TRBV5-5|TRBJ2-7|many
TGTGCCAGCAGCTTGGGACAGGGAACCCTACGGGACGAGCAGTACTTC
CASSLGQGTLRDEQYF
>.|TRBV6-6|TRBJ2-7|.
TGTGCCAGCAGCTACGCCGTCGACCTACCTCGGCAGTACTTC
CASSYAVDLPRQYF
>.|TRBV24-1|TRBJ2-6|.
TGTGCCACCAGTGCGGGAACTGGGGCCAACGTCCTGACTTTC
CATSAGTGANVLTF
>.|TRBV7-6|TRBJ2-5|few
TGTGCCAGCAGCTCCCCCACTGTGGGCCGAGCGGCCCAGTACTTC
CASSSPTVGRAAQYF
>TRBD1|TRBV27|TRBJ1-1|few
TGTGCCAGCAGAACAGGGGCTATGTCGATCACTGAAGCTTTCTTT
CASRTGAMSITEAFF
>.|TRBV12-3/TRBV12-4|TRBJ2-7|.
TGTGCCAGCAGTTTATCTGGCAGCCACAACGAGCAGTACTTC
CASSLSGSHNEQYF
>TRBD1|TRBV9|TRBJ2-2|few
TGTGCCAGCAGCCCGAGGACAGGGTGGACCGGGGAGCTGTTTTTT
CASSPRTGWTGELFF
>TRBD2|TRBV7-3|TRBJ2-2|.
TGTGCCAGCAGTCCTAGCGGGGGGGCGACCGGGGAGCTGTTTTTT
CASSPSGGATGELFF
>TRBD2|TRBV11-3|TRBJ2-1|few
TGTGCCAGCAGCCCAAGGCTAGCGGGAGTGTTGAATGAGCAGTTCTTC
CASSPRLAGVLNEQFF
>.|TRBV16|TRBJ2-1|few
TGTGCCAGCAGTGCAGACCGGGGTGAGCAGTTCTTC
CASSADRGEQFF
>.|TRBV24-1|TRBJ1-1|.
TGTGCCACCAGTGGATCGAGGGGGATCACTGAAGCTTTCTTT
CATSGSRGITEAFF
>.|TRBV12-3/TRBV12-4|TRBJ1-5|.
TGTGCCAGCAGTTTTAGAGTCAGCCAGCCCCAGCATTTT
CASSFRVSQPQHF
>TRBD2|TRBV18|TRBJ2-7|few
TGTGCCAGCTCACCTCTGGATTGGACTAGCCTTGACGAGCAGTACTTC
CASSPLDWTSLDEQYF
>.|TRBV7-6|TRBJ1-6|.
TGTGCCAGCAGCCCAGACAGGTCGGGGGATTCACCCCTCCACTTT
CASSPDRSGDSPLHF
>TRBD2|TRBV3-1|TRBJ2-1|few
TGTGCCAGCAGCCAAGAGGTAAAGGGCGGGGGGGAGTACAATGAGCAGTTCTTC
CASSQEVKGGGEYNEQFF
>TRBD1|TRBV12-3/TRBV12-4|TRBJ1-5|few
TGTGCCAGCAGCTTAGACAGGGGGCAGAATCAGCCCCAGCATTTT
CASSLDRGQNQPQHF
>TRBD2|TRBV7-9|TRBJ2-3|few
TGTGCCAGCAGCTCCATAGCGGGAGGGCCGCCCCATTTT
CASSSIAGGPPHF
>TRBD1|TRBV25-1|TRBJ2-5|.
TGTGCCAGCAGTGGGTCCAGTGGGACAGGTAACCAAGAGACCCAGTACTTC
CASSGSSGTGNQETQYF
>.|TRBV7-6|TRBJ1-2|.
TGTGCCAGCAGCTTGGGCAGGTCTAGCAATGGCTACACCTTC
CASSLGRSSNGYTF
>.|TRBV20-1|TRBJ1-1|few
TGCAGTGCTCCACTTGACCTGAACACTGAAGCTTTCTTT
CSAPLDLNTEAFF
>.|TRBV24-1|TRBJ2-1|.
TGTGCCACCAGTGACCCAAACAGGGGAGGAAATGAGCAGTTCTTC
CATSDPNRGGNEQFF
>TRBD1|TRBV6-5|TRBJ1-1|few
TGTGCCAGCAGTTACCTCGGGACAGGGAAGACTGAAGCTTTCTTT
CASSYLGTGKTEAFF
>TRBD2|TRBV6-5|TRBJ2-3|few
TGTGCCAGCAGTTACTCGGGCGGGGGGGGTAGCACAGATACGCAGTATTTT
CASSYSGGGGSTDTQYF
>TRBD1|TRBV20-1|TRBJ1-1|many
TGCAGTGCTAGGACAGGGGGCCCCACTGAAGCTTTCTTT
CSARTGGPTEAFF
>TRBD1|TRBV7-9|TRBJ1-2|.
TGTGCCAGCAGCTTATTTCCAGGGGGTCCCACCTTC
CASSLFPGGPTF
>TRBD2|TRBV12-3/TRBV12-4|TRBJ2-1|.
TGTGCCAGCAGTTTGGCGGGAGCGGACAATGAGCAGTTCTTC
CASSLAGADNEQFF